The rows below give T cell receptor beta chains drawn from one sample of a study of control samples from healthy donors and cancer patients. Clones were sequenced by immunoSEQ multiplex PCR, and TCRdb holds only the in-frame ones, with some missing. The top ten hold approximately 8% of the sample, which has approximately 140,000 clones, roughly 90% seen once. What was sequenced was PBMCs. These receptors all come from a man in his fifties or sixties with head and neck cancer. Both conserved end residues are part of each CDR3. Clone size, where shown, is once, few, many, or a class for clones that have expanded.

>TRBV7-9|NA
CASSHTGGGGSGANVLTF
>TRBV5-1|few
CASRAAGSSYNEQFF
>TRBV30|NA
CAWSVGGNSYEQYF
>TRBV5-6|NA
CASSLEGAGQPQHF
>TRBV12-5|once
CASGLDPLPSQPQHF
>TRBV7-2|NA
CASSLGQYNEQFF
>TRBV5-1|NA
CASSLARGLNTEAFF
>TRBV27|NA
CASSLGDGNQPQHF
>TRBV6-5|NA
CAEGQGWNQPQHF
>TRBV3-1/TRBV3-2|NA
CASSTTGGGPKNIQYF
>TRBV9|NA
CASSVVASSTDTQYF
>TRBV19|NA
CASRRTGVYEQYF
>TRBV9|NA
CASSVVRGKDTDTQYF
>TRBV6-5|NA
CASSYSRTGTYEQYF
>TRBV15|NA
CATSRDPGLRYEQYF
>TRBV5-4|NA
CASSLRGTYEQYF
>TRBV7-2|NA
CASRRGSSYEQYF
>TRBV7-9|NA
CASSPPGTGGRGGYTF
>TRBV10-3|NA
CAISEASSGKETQYF
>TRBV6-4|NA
CASRRGEYSNQPQHF
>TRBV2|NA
CASSESGTSGSEKLFF
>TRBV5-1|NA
CASSLVARSTDTQYF
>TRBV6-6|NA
CASSLDRDEKLFF
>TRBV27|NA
CASSSGGTDQETQYF
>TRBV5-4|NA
CASSLAGWTEAFF
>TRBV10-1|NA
CASSEQASFGELFF
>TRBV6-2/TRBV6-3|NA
CASSYSWTEYGYTF
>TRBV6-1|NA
CASSERQGLATPETQYF
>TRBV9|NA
CASSSSTSGPSYNEQFF
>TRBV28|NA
CASSSGEQFF
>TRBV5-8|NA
CASSRDRIYSPLHF
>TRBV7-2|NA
CASSLEAGEAFF
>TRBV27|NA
CASSFRDGGYTF
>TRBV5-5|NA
CASSWDRLSPQETQYF
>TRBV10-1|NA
CASSQGTGADTQYF
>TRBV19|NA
CASSLYRTDFYYEQYF
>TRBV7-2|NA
CASSLTPGQGYEQFF
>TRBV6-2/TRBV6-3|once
CASSYDATVVRGRNSPLHF
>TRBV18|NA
CASSPMRGTNYGYTF
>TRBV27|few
CASSLGDNNEQFF